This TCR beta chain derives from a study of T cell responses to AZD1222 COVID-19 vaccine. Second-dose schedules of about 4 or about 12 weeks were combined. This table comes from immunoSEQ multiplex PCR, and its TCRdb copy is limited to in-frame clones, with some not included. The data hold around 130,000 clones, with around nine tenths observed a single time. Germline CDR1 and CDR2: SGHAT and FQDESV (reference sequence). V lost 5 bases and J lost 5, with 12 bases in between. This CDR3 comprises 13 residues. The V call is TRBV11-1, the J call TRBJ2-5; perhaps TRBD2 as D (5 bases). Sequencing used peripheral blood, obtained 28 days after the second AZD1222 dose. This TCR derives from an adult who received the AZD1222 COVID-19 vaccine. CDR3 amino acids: CASSRRTLETQYF. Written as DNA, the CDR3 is TGTGCCAGCAGCCGACGGACTTTGGAGACCCAGTACTTC.